In its sample, the clone carrying this TCR beta chain was seen once. Its antigen is still unknown. This entry is derived from a study of OX40 agonist ivuxolimab in advanced cancers. The overall study: Patients in dose escalation had liver, melanoma, kidney or head and neck cancers. Overall study findings and caveats: Expanded clones belonging to CD8+ T cells outnumbered, on average, those of CD4+.

Germline V gene lookup returns CDR1 SGDLS and CDR2 YYNGEE. The CDR3 is 13 amino acids. V was pared by 0 bases and J by 4 bases, with 7 bases between. Some clones are missing from TCRdb's copy, which holds only in-frame ones; the method was immunoSEQ multiplex PCR. The sample gives about 47,000 clones, around 84% of which show up once; roughly 25% is in the top ten. The sequencing used CD4+ or CD8+ T cells sorted from blood, collected in a trial of the OX40 agonist ivuxolimab. The receptor comes from an adult with an advanced solid tumor such as melanoma, head and neck, liver or kidney cancer. The chain has TRBV9 and TRBJ1-1; D ambiguous. In nucleotides, the CDR3 is TGTGCCAGCAGCGTAGGAGTGTTCACTGAAGCTTTCTTT. This codes for CASSVGVFTEAFF. The full variable domain, in which reference TRBV9 and TRBJ1-1 provide the parts outside the CDR3, is DSGVTQTPKHLITATGQRVTLRCSPRSGDLSVYWYQQSLDQGLQFLIQYYNGEERAKGNILERFSAQQFPDLHSELNLSSLELGDSALYFCASSVGVFTEAFFGQGTRLTVV.